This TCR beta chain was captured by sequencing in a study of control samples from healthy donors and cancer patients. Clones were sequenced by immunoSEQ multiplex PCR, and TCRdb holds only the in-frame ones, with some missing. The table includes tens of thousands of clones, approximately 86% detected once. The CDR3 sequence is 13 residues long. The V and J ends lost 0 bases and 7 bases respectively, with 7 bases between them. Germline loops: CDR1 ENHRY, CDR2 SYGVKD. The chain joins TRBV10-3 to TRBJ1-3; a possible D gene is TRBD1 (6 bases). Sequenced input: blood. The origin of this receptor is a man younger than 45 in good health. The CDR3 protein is CAISESRGNTIYF. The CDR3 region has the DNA TGTGCCATCAGTGAGTCCAGGGGCAACACCATATATTTT.